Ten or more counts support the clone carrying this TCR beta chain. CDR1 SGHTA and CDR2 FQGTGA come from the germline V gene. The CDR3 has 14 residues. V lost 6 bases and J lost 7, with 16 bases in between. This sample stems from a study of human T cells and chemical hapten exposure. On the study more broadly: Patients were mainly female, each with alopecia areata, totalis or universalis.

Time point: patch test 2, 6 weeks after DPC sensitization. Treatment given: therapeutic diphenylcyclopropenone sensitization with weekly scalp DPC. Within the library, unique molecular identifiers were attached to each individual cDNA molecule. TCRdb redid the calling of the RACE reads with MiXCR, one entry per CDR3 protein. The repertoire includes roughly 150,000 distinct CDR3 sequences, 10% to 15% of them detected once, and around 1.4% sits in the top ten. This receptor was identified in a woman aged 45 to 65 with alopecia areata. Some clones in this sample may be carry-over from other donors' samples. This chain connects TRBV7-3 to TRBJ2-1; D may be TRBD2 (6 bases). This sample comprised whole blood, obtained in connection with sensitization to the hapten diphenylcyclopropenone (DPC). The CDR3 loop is CASSLAGGPNEQFF. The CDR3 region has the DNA TGTGCCAGCAGTCTCGCCGGAGGGCCAAATGAGCAGTTCTTC.